The 16 T cell receptor beta chains below all came from one sample that was sequenced in a study of blood T cell repertoires in COVID-19. Sequenced by immunoSEQ multiplex PCR; TCRdb stores in-frame clones only, minus some. The sample yields hundreds of thousands of clones, around 86% seen once. The sequencing sample was made of peripheral blood. Every receptor here comes from a woman aged 25-40 years with active or convalescent COVID-19.

This chain uses TRBV6-5 with TRBJ1-6; a possible D gene is TRBD1 (6 bases). The CDR3 loop spans 15 amino acids. Trimming shortened V by 0 bases and J by 8 bases, and 11 bases separated the two germline ends. The V gene's germline CDR1 is MNHEY and CDR2 SVGAGI. CDR3 amino acids: CASSYSRGADSPLHF. The CDR3 region has the DNA TGTGCCAGCAGTTACTCACGGGGGGCGGATTCACCCCTCCACTTT.

V and J are TRBV24-1 and TRBJ2-7, with D maybe TRBD1 (5 bases). Trimming cost V 7 bases and J 0 bases, with 15 bases left between them. Germline CDR1 is KGHDR and CDR2 is SFDVKD. The CDR3 contains 15 residues. The CDR3 DNA is TGTGCCACCAGGCCGTCTGGCAGGGACTCCTACGAGCAGTACTTC. Protein: CATRPSGRDSYEQYF.

The rearrangement uses TRBV5-1 and TRBJ2-3; a weak D match, TRBD1 (5 bases). This CDR3 has 14 amino acids. Germline CDR1 reads SGHRS; CDR2 reads YFSETQ. V shed 2 bases and J shed 4 bases, with 11 bases lying between them. The CDR3 region is CASSFFYRSDTQYF. The CDR3 DNA reads TGCGCCAGCAGCTTTTTCTACAGGTCAGATACGCAGTATTTT.

The V gene is TRBV11-2, the J gene TRBJ1-1; maybe TRBD1 (6 bases). The CDR3 loop spans 13 amino acids. V shed 5 bases and J shed 7 bases, with 14 bases lying between them. Germline V CDR1 and CDR2: SGHAT, FQNNGV. Here the CDR3 reads CASSPNSQGEAFF. As DNA, the CDR3 is TGTGCCAGCAGCCCGAACTCACAGGGTGAAGCTTTCTTT.

Details on this clone: The germline gene is not matched at one end of the junction; a read error may be the cause. CDR3 in DNA: TGTGCCAGCAGGGAAGACAGGGGGCCCAATCAGCCCCAGCATTTT. It is translated as CASREDRGPNQPQHF. This rearrangement joins TRBV6-1 to TRBJ1-5, with 10 bases that match TRBD1. The CDR3 is made up of 15 amino acids. Germline CDR1 reads MNHNS; CDR2 reads SASEGT.

For the CDR3, the DNA is TGTGCCAGCAGTTACGGCCCTGAAGCTTTCTTT. It codes for CASSYGPEAFF. The chain couples TRBV6-2 or TRBV6-3 to TRBJ1-1; D is unclear. V was clipped by 2 bases and J by 6 bases, with 4 bases between them. Germline V gives CDR1 MNHEY, CDR2 SVGEGT. The CDR3 sequence is 11 residues long.

In nucleotides, the CDR3 is TGTGCCACCAGCAGAGAGGGGCCCTATGGCTACACCTTC. Its translation is CATSREGPYGYTF. V gene TRBV15 combines with J gene TRBJ1-2; possible D gene TRBD1, 5 bases. Germline V gene sequence: CDR1 LNHNV, CDR2 YYDKDF (reference sequence). The CDR3 runs to 13 residues. The V and J ends lost 0 bases and 4 bases respectively, with 6 bases between them.

The rearrangement uses TRBV10-3 and TRBJ2-7, with D possibly being TRBD1 (6 bases). V lost 9 bases, J lost 2 bases, and 17 bases lay in between. Looked up from germline, CDR1 is ENHRY and CDR2 is SYGVKD. The CDR3 is 14 amino acids. CDR3 amino acids: CAITGQLDTYEQYF. In nucleotides, the CDR3 is TGTGCCATAACAGGACAGTTGGACACCTACGAGCAGTACTTC.

The rearrangement joins TRBV6-5 to TRBJ1-5, with D perhaps TRBD1 (5 bases). Trimming removed 6 bases at V and 0 bases at J, with 9 bases between. From germline, CDR1 is MNHEY and CDR2 SVGAGI. The CDR3 contains 14 residues. The CDR3 protein is CASRKTASNQPQHF. The DNA of the CDR3 is TGTGCCAGCAGGAAGACAGCTAGCAATCAGCCCCAGCATTTT.

This chain joins TRBV30 and TRBJ1-1, with D perhaps TRBD1 (6 bases). Per germline, CDR1 GTSNPN and CDR2 SVGIG (reference sequence). V was cut by 2 bases and J by 6 bases, with 10 bases left in between. This CDR3 comprises 12 residues. CDR3 region: CAWSLYRAEAFF. The CDR3 nucleotides read TGTGCCTGGAGTCTTTACAGGGCTGAAGCTTTCTTT.

The chain couples TRBV6-5 to TRBJ1-6; D unresolved. CDR1 is MNHEY and CDR2 is SVGAGI in the germline V gene. The CDR3 covers 13 residues. The germline V and J ends were trimmed by 4 bases and 4 bases, with 5 bases remaining between them. CDR3 amino acids: CASSSVYNSPLHF. The DNA of the CDR3 is TGTGCCAGCAGTTCCGTTTATAATTCACCCCTCCACTTT.

The V gene is TRBV4-1, the J gene TRBJ2-3; no reliable D call. Trimming pared 1 base from V and 2 bases from J, leaving 13 bases between. The CDR3 sequence is 16 residues long. CDR1 and CDR2 (germline): MGHRA, YSYEKL. The CDR3 here is CASSQVSPLNTDTQYF. The CDR3 region has the DNA TGCGCCAGCAGCCAAGTGAGTCCCCTAAACACAGATACGCAGTATTTT.

The rearrangement joins TRBV13 to TRBJ2-2; no clear D gene. V was cut by 1 base and J by 1 base, with 4 bases left in between. The CDR3 totals 14 residues. Germline values: CDR1 PRHDT, CDR2 FYEKMQ (reference sequence). CDR3 DNA sequence: TGTGCCAGCAGCTTAGCCCTGAACACCGGGGAGCTGTTTTTT. It translates to CASSLALNTGELFF.

The chain combines TRBV6-5 with TRBJ2-7; TRBD1 is a possible D gene (5 bases). The CDR3 is 15 residues long. CDR1 and CDR2 (germline): MNHEY, SVGAGI. The V end lost 6 bases, the J end lost 0 bases, and 15 bases lay between the germline ends. The CDR3 loop is CASRASQGFSYEQYF. CDR3 nucleotides: TGTGCCAGCAGAGCTTCTCAGGGATTCTCCTACGAGCAGTACTTC.

The chain recombines TRBV6-1 with TRBJ2-3, with a weak D call TRBD2 (5 bases). The length of the CDR3 is 18 residues. Germline V gene data show CDR1 as MNHNS and CDR2 as SASEGT. The V end was cut by 1 base, the J end by 3 bases, with 20 bases between. The CDR3 loop reads CASSEGVVSRGLTDTQYF. The CDR3 DNA reads TGTGCCAGCAGTGAAGGGGTAGTTTCGAGAGGGTTGACAGATACGCAGTATTTT.

The CDR3 DNA is TGTGCCAGCTCACCACCCGTGACAGGGCCATCAACCGAGCAGTACTTC. It yields the protein CASSPPVTGPSTEQYF. The V gene is TRBV18, the J gene TRBJ2-7; TRBD1 matches at 7 bases. This CDR3 contains 16 residues. Germline V lookup: CDR1 KGHSH, CDR2 LQKENI. Trimming cost V 0 bases and J 6 bases; bases outside gene matches: 11.